A single sample gave rise to the 5 T cell receptor beta chains below, sequenced in a study of chemoradiotherapy in HPV16-positive cancers. Clones were read by immunoSEQ multiplex PCR, and TCRdb kept only the in-frame ones, dropping some. Found here are about 9,000 clones, about 88% of them singletons; the top ten hold 3.5%. The specimen was blood, collected from a patient who underwent chemoradiotherapy. The receptors stem from a human donor with HPV-associated anogenital cancer.

V is TRBV5-1 and J is TRBJ2-5; D is ambiguous. The V gene's germline CDR1 is SGHRS and CDR2 YFSETQ. The CDR3 is made up of 14 amino acids. V lost 2 bases and J lost 2, with 10 bases in between. CDR3 loop: CASSFGSAQETQYF. The CDR3 DNA reads TGCGCCAGCAGCTTCGGGTCGGCACAAGAGACCCAGTACTTC. Complete variable domain (other parts from reference TRBV5-1 and TRBJ2-5): KAGVTQTPRYLIKTRGQQVTLSCSPISGHRSVSWYQQTPGQGLQFLFEYFSETQRNKGNFPGRFSGRQFSNSRSEMNVSTLELGDSALYLCASSFGSAQETQYFGPGTRLLVL.

This clone was detected a few times. This chain uses TRBV9 with TRBJ1-2; no clear D. The germline V gene has CDR1 SGDLS and CDR2 YYNGEE. The CDR3 covers 14 residues. Between the trimmed V and J ends, which lost 1 base and 4 bases, there was a span of 11 bases. CDR3: CASSVSEVSYGYTF. Written as DNA, the CDR3 is TGTGCCAGCAGCGTATCGGAGGTGAGCTATGGCTACACCTTC.

This clone turned up a few times. This chain joins TRBV6-1 and TRBJ1-5; TRBD1 is a possible D gene (5 bases). The CDR3 has 12 amino acids. Germline lookup yields CDR1 MNHNS and CDR2 SASEGT. V shed 6 bases and J shed 7 bases, with 10 bases lying between them. CDR3 protein: CASSGRVQPQHF. The CDR3 DNA sequence: TGTGCCAGCAGCGGCAGGGTCCAGCCCCAGCATTTT.

Comment on this clone: Other DNA sequences in this sample translate to the same CDR3. This rearrangement joins TRBV2 to TRBJ1-5; D call uncertain. V was clipped by 2 bases and J by 1 base, with 6 bases between them. Germline V gene data show CDR1 as SNHLY and CDR2 as FYNNEI. The CDR3 consists of 14 residues. The CDR3: CASSEINSNQPQHF. In DNA, the CDR3 is TGTGCCAGCAGTGAAATTAACAGCAATCAGCCCCAGCATTTT.

This clone has only one observation. This sequence joins TRBV9 and TRBJ2-3; D not resolved. V was trimmed by 2 bases and J by 5 bases, leaving 9 bases between them. The germline V gene encodes CDR1 SGDLS and CDR2 YYNGEE. The CDR3 spans 13 residues. CDR3 sequence (DNA): TGTGCCAGCAGCGTGGGGATTCAAGATACGCAGTATTTT. Protein product: CASSVGIQDTQYF.